This T cell receptor (beta chain) was identified in a study of cytomegalovirus exposure and HLA in healthy donors. Study-wide background: Researchers previously reported finding 90 million to 130 million unique TCR beta sequences from 170 million or so T cells. Whole-study findings and limits: The study labeled 164 TCR beta chains cytomegalovirus-associated. In a later analysis, a missense DCLRE1C variant was linked to TCR beta V- and J-gene trimming.

V lost 0 bases and J 11 bases, leaving 17 bases between the germline ends. From germline, CDR1 is SGHRS and CDR2 YFSETQ. There are 14 residues in the CDR3. The PCR had 60 Vbeta and 13 Jbeta primers. Only in-frame clones appear in the TCRdb table, and some are missing; sequencing was by immunoSEQ multiplex PCR. The sample has some 130,000 clones. Concerning this clone itself: Its cognate antigen is unknown.

This TCR was sampled from a man between 18 and 29 years old in good health and CMV-seronegative. The sequencing sample was made of PBMCs. V usage is TRBV5-1 and J usage is TRBJ1-1; tentative D call: TRBD1 (6 bases). DNA of the CDR3: TGCGCCAGCAGCTTGGACAAGGCACAGGGACGGGCTTTCTTT. Translating gives CASSLDKAQGRAFF.